This passage covers 5 T cell receptor beta chains from one sample sequenced in a study of T cell responses to AZD1222 COVID-19 vaccine. Sequencing used immunoSEQ multiplex PCR; TCRdb keeps in-frame clones, though not all of them. Of around 200,000 clones listed, 85% to 95% are singletons. The input for sequencing was peripheral blood, taken 28 days after the second dose of the MenACWY control vaccine. These receptors were taken from an adult who received the MenACWY meningococcal vaccine as a control.

V gene TRBV4-1 combines with J gene TRBJ2-2; 7 bases line up with TRBD1. V shed 5 bases and J 1 base; nucleotides not matched to a gene: 7. Germline V gene lookup returns CDR1 MGHRA and CDR2 YSYEKL. The CDR3 contains 16 residues. This CDR3 is CASSGRHRGNTGELFF. DNA for the CDR3: TGCGCCAGCAGCGGACGGCACAGGGGGAACACCGGGGAGCTGTTTTTT.

V usage is TRBV29-1 and J usage is TRBJ1-3; D remains unclear. The V gene's germline CDR1 is SQVTM and CDR2 ANQGSEA. CDR3 length: 12 amino acids. Trimming took off 4 bases at V and 0 bases at J, with 4 bases between the two ends. The CDR3: CSVGHSGNTIYF. CDR3 DNA: TGCAGCGTTGGACACTCTGGAAACACCATATATTTT.

In this sample, this clone turned up once. The chain combines TRBV10-2 with TRBJ2-3, with D uncertain. CDR1 and CDR2 from the germline V gene are WSHSY and SAAADI. V lost 1 base, J lost 0 bases, and 8 bases lay in between. CDR3 size: 15 residues. The CDR3 sequence is CASSEFLVSTDTQYF. The CDR3 DNA sequence: TGCGCCAGCAGTGAGTTCCTTGTTAGCACAGATACGCAGTATTTT.

The chain is built from TRBV19 and TRBJ2-4; possible D gene TRBD1, 5 bases. Trimming took 3 bases from V and 1 from J, leaving 13 bases between them. Per germline, CDR1 LNHDA and CDR2 SQIVND (reference sequence). The CDR3 is 16 residues long. As DNA, the CDR3 is TGTGCCAGTAGTATTCCCGCAGGGTTGGCCAAAAACATTCAGTACTTC. This encodes CASSIPAGLAKNIQYF.

The V call is TRBV7-9, the J call TRBJ1-2; the D gene is possibly TRBD1 (5 bases). The CDR3 has 15 amino acids. V gave up 4 bases and J gave up 8 bases, with 20 bases separating them. Looked up from germline, CDR1 is SEHNR and CDR2 is FQNEAQ (reference sequence). The CDR3 DNA is TGTGCCAGCAGCTCGCTAAGGGGCAGGGTGAAAGGCTACACCTTC. Protein product: CASSSLRGRVKGYTF.